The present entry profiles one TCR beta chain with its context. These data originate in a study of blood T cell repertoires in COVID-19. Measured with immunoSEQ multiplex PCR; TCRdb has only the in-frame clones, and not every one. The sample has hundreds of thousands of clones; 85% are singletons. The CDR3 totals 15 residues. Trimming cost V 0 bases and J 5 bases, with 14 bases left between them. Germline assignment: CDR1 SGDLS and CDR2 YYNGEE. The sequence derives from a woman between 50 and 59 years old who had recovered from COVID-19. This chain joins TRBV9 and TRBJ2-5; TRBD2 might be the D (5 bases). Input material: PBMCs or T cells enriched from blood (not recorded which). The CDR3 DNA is TGTGCCAGCAGCGTAGTCCCCGGGGTTTTTGAGACCCAGTACTTC. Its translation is CASSVVPGVFETQYF. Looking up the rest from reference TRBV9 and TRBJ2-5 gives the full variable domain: DSGVTQTPKHLITATGQRVTLRCSPRSGDLSVYWYQQSLDQGLQFLIQYYNGEERAKGNILERFSAQQFPDLHSELNLSSLELGDSALYFCASSVVPGVFETQYFGPGTRLLVL.